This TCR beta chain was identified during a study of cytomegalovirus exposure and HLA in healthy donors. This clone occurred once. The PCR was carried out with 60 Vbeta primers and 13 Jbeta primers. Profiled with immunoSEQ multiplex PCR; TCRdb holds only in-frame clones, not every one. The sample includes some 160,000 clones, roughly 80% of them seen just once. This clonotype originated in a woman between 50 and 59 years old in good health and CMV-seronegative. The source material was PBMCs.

CDR3: CAIRRGGAEQETQYF. The CDR3, as DNA: TGTGCCATCAGGAGGGGGGGGGCGGAACAAGAGACCCAGTACTTC. V gene TRBV10-3 combines with J gene TRBJ2-5, with D perhaps TRBD2 (7 bases). The CDR3 totals 15 residues. CDR1 is ENHRY and CDR2 is SYGVKD in the germline V gene. V was shortened by 6 bases and J by 2 bases, with 16 bases between the two germline ends.